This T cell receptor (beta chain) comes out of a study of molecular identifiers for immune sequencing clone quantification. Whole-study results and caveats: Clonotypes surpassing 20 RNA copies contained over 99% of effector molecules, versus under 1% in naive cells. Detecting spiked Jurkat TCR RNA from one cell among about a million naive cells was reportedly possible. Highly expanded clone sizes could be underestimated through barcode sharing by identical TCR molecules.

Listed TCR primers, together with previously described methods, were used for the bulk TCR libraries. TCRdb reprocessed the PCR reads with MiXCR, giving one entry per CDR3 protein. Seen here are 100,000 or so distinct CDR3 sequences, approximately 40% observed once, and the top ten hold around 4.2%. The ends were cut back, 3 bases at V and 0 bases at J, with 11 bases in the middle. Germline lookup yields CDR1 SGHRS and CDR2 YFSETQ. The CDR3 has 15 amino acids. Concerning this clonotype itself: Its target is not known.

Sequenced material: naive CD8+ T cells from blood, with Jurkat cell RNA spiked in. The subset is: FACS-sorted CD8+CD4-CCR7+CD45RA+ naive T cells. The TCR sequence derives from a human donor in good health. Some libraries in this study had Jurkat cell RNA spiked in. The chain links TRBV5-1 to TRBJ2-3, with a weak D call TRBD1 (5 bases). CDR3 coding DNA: TGCGCCAGCAGCTCGGCACAGGCGAGCACAGATACGCAGTATTTT. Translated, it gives CASSSAQASTDTQYF.